These 12 T cell receptor beta chains came from one sample sequenced in a study of T cell responses to AZD1222 COVID-19 vaccine. Some clones are missing from TCRdb's copy, which holds only in-frame ones; the method was immunoSEQ multiplex PCR. The sample has about 99,000 clones; 88% are singletons. The sequences come from peripheral blood, collected on day 0 of AZD1222 vaccination. These receptors were collected from an adult in good health.

J is TRBJ1-2 and V is TRBV27; D possibly corresponds to TRBD1 (6 bases). This CDR3 spans 16 amino acids. Deletions cut 5 bases from V and 6 bases from J, with 22 bases between. CDR1 and CDR2 (germline): MNHEY, SMNVEV (reference sequence). CDR3 in amino acids: CASSRGTGRGKDGYTF. The CDR3 region has the DNA TGTGCCAGCAGTAGAGGGACGGGAAGGGGGAAGGATGGCTACACCTTC.

The chain has TRBV10-2 and TRBJ1-1; D is perhaps TRBD1 (6 bases). This CDR3 region has 15 residues. Germline V gene data show CDR1 as WSHSY and CDR2 as SAAADI. Trimming removed 6 bases at V and 7 bases at J, with 21 bases between. CDR3 DNA sequence: TGCGCCAGCAGGGACCGGGACATTTATCTAGATGAAGCTTTCTTT. Residues: CASRDRDIYLDEAFF.

The rearrangement links TRBV9 to TRBJ1-2; no clear D. V was trimmed by 0 bases and J by 1 base, leaving 7 bases between them. From germline, CDR1 is SGDLS and CDR2 YYNGEE. The CDR3 totals 14 residues. CDR3 DNA: TGTGCCAGCAGCGTAGGACGGGGTAACTATGGCTACACCTTC. Translation gives CASSVGRGNYGYTF. The complete variable domain, with remaining parts taken from reference TRBV9 and TRBJ1-2, reads DSGVTQTPKHLITATGQRVTLRCSPRSGDLSVYWYQQSLDQGLQFLIQYYNGEERAKGNILERFSAQQFPDLHSELNLSSLELGDSALYFCASSVGRGNYGYTFGSGTRLTVV.

The chain joins TRBV28 to TRBJ2-3; 7 bases map to TRBD1. The CDR3 has 14 amino acids. V shed 5 bases and J 2 bases; nucleotides not matched to a gene: 4. Germline V gene lookup returns CDR1 MDHEN and CDR2 SYDVKM. This chain's CDR3 is CASSATGYTDTQYF. CDR3 nucleotides: TGTGCCAGCAGTGCGACAGGGTACACAGATACGCAGTATTTT.

The rearrangement links TRBV6-5 to TRBJ2-1; no reliable D call. This CDR3 region has 12 residues. The germline V gene encodes CDR1 MNHEY and CDR2 SVGAGI. Deletions cut 6 bases from V and 4 bases from J, with 7 bases between. The CDR3 here is CASRSAYNEQFF. CDR3 bases: TGTGCCAGCAGAAGCGCTTACAATGAGCAGTTCTTC.

The rearrangement uses TRBV24-1 and TRBJ2-3; D tentatively reads TRBD1 or TRBD2 (6 bases each). Trimming took 1 base from V and 6 from J, leaving 13 bases between them. The germline CDR1 and CDR2 sequences are KGHDR and SFDVKD. The CDR3 length is 15 residues. DNA for the CDR3: TGTGCCACCAGTGATTTCACGGGGGCGCGCGATACGCAGTATTTT. This encodes CATSDFTGARDTQYF.

The V and J genes are TRBV9 and TRBJ2-3; D is uncertain. The V and J ends lost 0 bases and 0 bases respectively, with 11 bases between them. CDR3 length: 16 residues. Germline lookup yields CDR1 SGDLS and CDR2 YYNGEE. The DNA for the CDR3 is TGTGCCAGCAGCGTAGGCCCGGTACCTAGCACAGATACGCAGTATTTT. It codes for CASSVGPVPSTDTQYF.

The count of this clone is one. The rearrangement links TRBV5-4 to TRBJ2-2; a possible D gene is TRBD2 (5 bases). V was trimmed by 4 bases and J by 4 bases, leaving 17 bases between them. Germline assignment: CDR1 SGHNT and CDR2 YYREEE (reference sequence). The CDR3 runs to 16 residues. Here the CDR3 reads CASSPQTRASTGELFF. The CDR3 coding sequence is TGTGCCAGCAGCCCGCAAACTAGGGCGAGCACCGGGGAGCTGTTTTTT.

V gene TRBV4-1 combines with J gene TRBJ1-2; TRBD1 aligns across 9 bases. The germline gives CDR1 MGHRA, CDR2 YSYEKL. V dropped 0 bases and J dropped 3; count of bases not matched to a gene: 8. This CDR3 contains 17 residues. In DNA, the CDR3 is TGCGCCAGCAGCCAAGATTGGGCGGGACAGGGAGACTATGGCTACACCTTC. Translation gives CASSQDWAGQGDYGYTF.

The chain has TRBV6-5 and TRBJ2-7; no firm D call. Looked up from germline, CDR1 is MNHEY and CDR2 is SVGAGI. The CDR3 loop spans 12 amino acids. V gave up 9 bases and J gave up 2 bases, with 11 bases separating them. The CDR3 protein is CASRIGPYEQYF. The CDR3 DNA sequence: TGTGCCAGTCGTATTGGACCCTACGAGCAGTACTTC.

The V call is TRBV5-5, the J call TRBJ2-1; 13 bases align to TRBD2. Trimming removed 4 bases from V and 7 bases from J; junction bases left unmatched: 5. The CDR3 length is 15 residues. Germline V gene lookup returns CDR1 SGHKS and CDR2 YYEKEE (reference sequence). CDR3 DNA sequence: TGTGCCAGCAGCGTTACTAGCGGGAGGGGGAATGAGCAGTTCTTC. This codes for CASSVTSGRGNEQFF.

The chain links TRBV27 to TRBJ1-2; TRBD1 might be the D (6 bases). Germline CDR1 reads MNHEY; CDR2 reads SMNVEV (reference sequence). The length of the CDR3 is 15 residues. V was cut by 5 bases and J by 3 bases, with 16 bases left in between. This CDR3 reads CASSLRQENYYGYTF. The CDR3 DNA sequence: TGTGCCAGCAGTCTTCGACAGGAAAATTACTATGGCTACACCTTC.